The 2 T cell receptor beta chains presented below share a single source sample, sequenced in a study of T cell responses to AZD1222 COVID-19 vaccine. The protocol was immunoSEQ multiplex PCR, while the TCRdb copy is restricted to in-frame clones and leaves out a portion. The table has over 120,000 clones, approximately 85% seen once. The sequencing here drew on peripheral blood, taken on day 0 of AZD1222 vaccination. The receptors were sampled from an adult in good health.

The J gene is TRBJ1-2, the V gene TRBV7-2, with D possibly being TRBD1 (6 bases). Germline CDR1 SGHTA, CDR2 FQGNSA. The CDR3 is 15 amino acids. V shed 5 bases and J shed 0 bases, with 13 bases lying between them. The CDR3 DNA sequence: TGTGCCAGCAGCACTCGACAGGAGTCTAACTATGGCTACACCTTC. This sequence encodes CASSTRQESNYGYTF.

The J gene is TRBJ1-6, the V gene TRBV12-5; tentative D call: TRBD1 (6 bases). In germline, CDR1 is LGHNT, CDR2 FRNRAP. Trimming removed 2 bases from V and 7 bases from J, with 18 bases in between. The CDR3 is 17 residues long. The CDR3 loop is CASGLLARAGENSPLHF. The CDR3 nucleotides read TGTGCTAGTGGTTTGCTAGCGAGGGCAGGGGAAAATTCACCCCTCCACTTT.